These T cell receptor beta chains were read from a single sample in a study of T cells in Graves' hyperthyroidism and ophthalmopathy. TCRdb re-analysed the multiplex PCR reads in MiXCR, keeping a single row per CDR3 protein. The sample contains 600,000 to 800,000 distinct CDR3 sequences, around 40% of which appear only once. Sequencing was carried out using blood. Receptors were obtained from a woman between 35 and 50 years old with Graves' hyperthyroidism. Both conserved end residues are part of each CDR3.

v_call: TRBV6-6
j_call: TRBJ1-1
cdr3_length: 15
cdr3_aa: CASSWPGTENTEAFF

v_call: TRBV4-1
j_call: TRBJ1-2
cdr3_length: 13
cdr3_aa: CASSQVRHYGYTF

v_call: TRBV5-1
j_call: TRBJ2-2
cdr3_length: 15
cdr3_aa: CASSTTSGSAGELFF

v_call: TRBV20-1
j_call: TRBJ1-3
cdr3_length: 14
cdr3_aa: CSASAGASGNTIYF

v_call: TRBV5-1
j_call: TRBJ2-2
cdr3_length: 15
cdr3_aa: CASSHTEGGTGELFF

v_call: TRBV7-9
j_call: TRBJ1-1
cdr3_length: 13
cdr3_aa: CASRSTAYTEAFF

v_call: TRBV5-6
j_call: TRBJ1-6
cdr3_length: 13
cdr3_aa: CASSPRGFGSLHF

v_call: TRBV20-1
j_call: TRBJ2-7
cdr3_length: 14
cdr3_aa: CSARDRRATYEQYF

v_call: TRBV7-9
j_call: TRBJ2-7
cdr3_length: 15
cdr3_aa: CASSSPTGERYEQYF

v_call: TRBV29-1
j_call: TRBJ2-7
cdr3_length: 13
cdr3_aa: CSVEHGQSYEQYF

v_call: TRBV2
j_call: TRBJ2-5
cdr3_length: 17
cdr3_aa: CASSEAGNAGVRETQYF

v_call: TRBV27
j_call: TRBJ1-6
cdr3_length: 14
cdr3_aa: CASSLGGQSSPLHF

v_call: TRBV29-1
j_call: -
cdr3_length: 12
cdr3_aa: CSVLQGEGIQYF

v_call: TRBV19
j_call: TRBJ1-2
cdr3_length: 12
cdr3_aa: CAWTGTVYGYTF

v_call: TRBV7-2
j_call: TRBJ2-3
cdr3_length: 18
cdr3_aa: CASSLMTLTSGRADTQYF

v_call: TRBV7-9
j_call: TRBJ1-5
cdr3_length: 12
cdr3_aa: CASSFPDQPQHF

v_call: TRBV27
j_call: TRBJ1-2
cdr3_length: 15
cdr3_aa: CASRGQGAHNYGYTF

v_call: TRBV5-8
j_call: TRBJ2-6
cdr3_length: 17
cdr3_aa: CASSLTPGRAGANVLTF

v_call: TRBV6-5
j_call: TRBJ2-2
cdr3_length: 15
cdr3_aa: CASSIQGEFTGELFF

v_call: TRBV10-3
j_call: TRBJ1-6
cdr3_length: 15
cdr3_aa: CASSYNLGNNSPLHF

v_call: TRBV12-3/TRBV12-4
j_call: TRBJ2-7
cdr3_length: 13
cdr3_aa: CASSLDWGYEQYF

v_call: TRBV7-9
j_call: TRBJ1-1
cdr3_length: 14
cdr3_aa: CASSPTKDRGDAFF

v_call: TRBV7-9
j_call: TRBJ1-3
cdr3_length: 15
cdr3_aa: CASSDRGLRGYTIYF

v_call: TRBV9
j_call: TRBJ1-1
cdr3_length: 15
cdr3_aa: CASSPRQGVGTEAFF

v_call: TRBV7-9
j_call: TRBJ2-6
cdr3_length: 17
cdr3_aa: CASSYSHGVSGANVLTF

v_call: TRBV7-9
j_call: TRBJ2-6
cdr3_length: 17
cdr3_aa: CASSLGQGAPGANVLTF

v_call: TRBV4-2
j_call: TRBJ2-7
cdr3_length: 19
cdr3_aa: CASSQDSVAGGRESYEQYF

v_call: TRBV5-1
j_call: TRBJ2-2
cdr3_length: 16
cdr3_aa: CASSLAEVAGTGELFF

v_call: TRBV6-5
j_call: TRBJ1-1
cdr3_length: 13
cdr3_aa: CASRNDYSESAFF

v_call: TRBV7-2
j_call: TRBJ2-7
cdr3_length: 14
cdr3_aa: CASSLTSGRTEQYF

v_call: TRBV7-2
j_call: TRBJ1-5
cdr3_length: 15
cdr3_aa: CASSGGGVGNQPQHF

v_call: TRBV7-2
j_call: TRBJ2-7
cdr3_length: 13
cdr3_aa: CASSLSGWYEQYF

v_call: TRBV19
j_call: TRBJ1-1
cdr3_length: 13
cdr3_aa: CASSDSLGTEAFF

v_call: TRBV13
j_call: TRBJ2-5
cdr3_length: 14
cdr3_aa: CASSDQGQPATQYF

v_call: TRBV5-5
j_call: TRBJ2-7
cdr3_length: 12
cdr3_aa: CASSWGRGEQYF

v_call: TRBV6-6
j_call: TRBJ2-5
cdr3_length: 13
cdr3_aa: CASSYSSSPTQYF

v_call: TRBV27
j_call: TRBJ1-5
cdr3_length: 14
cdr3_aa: CASSFQGRNQPQHF

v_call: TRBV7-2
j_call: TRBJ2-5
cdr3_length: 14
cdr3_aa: CASSSFRDKETQYF

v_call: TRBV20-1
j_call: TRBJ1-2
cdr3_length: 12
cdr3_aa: CSAPEGNYGYTF

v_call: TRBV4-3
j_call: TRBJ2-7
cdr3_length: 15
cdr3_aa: CASSQGLRPAYEQYF